This note documents a single T cell receptor beta chain sequence. The sample belongs to a study of blood T cell repertoires in COVID-19. Overall study context: The United States, Italy and Spain were the sources of the acute and convalescent COVID-19 samples. Sample material is recorded as cDNA or gDNA derived from T cells, B-cell-depleted T cells, or PBMCs.

The CDR3 has 14 residues. V gave up 6 bases and J gave up 2 bases, with 13 bases separating them. Germline lookup yields CDR1 LNHDA and CDR2 SQIVND (reference sequence). How the authors handled the data: Quantification of nucleated cells was approximated via reference gene primer amplification. Sequencing used immunoSEQ multiplex PCR; TCRdb keeps in-frame clones, though not all of them. From that table come the V and J calls and clone size; the DNA was used to work out D and trimming. The top ten clones hold 6.3% of a sample with about 67,000 clones, roughly 73% of them seen once. The sample taken for sequencing was peripheral blood. The receptor was derived from a woman aged 60-75 years with acute or convalescent COVID-19. The chain links TRBV19 to TRBJ2-5; no clear D. The CDR3 DNA is TGTGCCAGTAGCCTAGGTTTAGTTCAAGAGACCCAGTACTTC. Amino acid sequence: CASSLGLVQETQYF. Supplemented by reference TRBV19 and TRBJ2-5, the full variable domain reads DGGITQSPKYLFRKEGQNVTLSCEQNLNHDAMYWYRQDPGQGLRLIYYSQIVNDFQKGDIAEGYSVSREKKESFPLTVTSAQKNPTAFYLCASSLGLVQETQYFGPGTRLLVL.